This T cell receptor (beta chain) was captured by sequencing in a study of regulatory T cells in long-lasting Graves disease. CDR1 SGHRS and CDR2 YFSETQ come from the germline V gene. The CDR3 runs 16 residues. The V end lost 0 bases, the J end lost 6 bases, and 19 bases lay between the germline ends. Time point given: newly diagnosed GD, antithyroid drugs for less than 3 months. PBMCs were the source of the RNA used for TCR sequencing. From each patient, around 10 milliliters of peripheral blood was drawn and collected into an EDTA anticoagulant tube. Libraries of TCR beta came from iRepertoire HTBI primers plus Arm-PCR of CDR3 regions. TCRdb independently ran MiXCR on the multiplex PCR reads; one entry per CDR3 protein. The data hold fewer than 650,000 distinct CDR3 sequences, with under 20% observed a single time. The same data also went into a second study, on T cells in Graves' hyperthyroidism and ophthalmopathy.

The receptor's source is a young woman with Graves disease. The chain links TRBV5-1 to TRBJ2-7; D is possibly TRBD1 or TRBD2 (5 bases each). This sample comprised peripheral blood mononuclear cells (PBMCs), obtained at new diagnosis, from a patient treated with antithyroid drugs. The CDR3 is CASSLVVGAALLEQYF. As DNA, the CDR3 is TGCGCCAGCAGCTTGGTGGTCGGGGCTGCCCTCCTCGAGCAGTACTTC.